The 25 T cell receptor beta chains listed next were all sequenced from one sample in a study of T cells in Graves' hyperthyroidism and ophthalmopathy. What was amplified from RNA transcripts were TCR beta CDR3 regions. The HTBI primer set served for first-round RT-PCR of the TCR CDR3. From the multiplex PCR reads, TCRdb called clonotypes with MiXCR, one entry per CDR3 protein. The table lists under 650,000 distinct CDR3 sequences, roughly 17% of them singletons. Sequenced input: blood. The receptors shown here come from a woman under 40 with Graves' hyperthyroidism.

Many counts were recorded for this clonotype. V is TRBV27 and J is TRBJ1-1; 7 bases are a match to TRBD1. The germline V gene encodes CDR1 MNHEY and CDR2 SMNVEV (reference sequence). The CDR3 consists of 13 residues. J lost 5 bases, V lost 7 bases, and 7 bases had no gene match. CDR3 nucleotide sequence: TGTGCCAGCAAGCCGACAGGGATAACTGAAGCTTTCTTT. This translates into CASKPTGITEAFF.

This clonotype was seen ten or more times. This chain connects TRBV19 to TRBJ2-3; D unresolved. V was clipped by 3 bases and J by 0 bases, with 7 bases between them. CDR1 is LNHDA, CDR2 SQIVND, per germline (reference sequence). The CDR3 length is 14 residues. Here the CDR3 reads CASSISASTDTQYF. CDR3 bases: TGTGCCAGTAGTATTTCGGCTAGCACAGATACGCAGTATTTT.

The table lists this clonotype with many counts. The J gene is TRBJ2-7, the V gene TRBV20-1, with 8 bases lining up with TRBD1. The V segment lost 7 bases and the J segment 6 bases; nucleotides outside the gene matches: 11. The CDR3 extends over 13 amino acids. Germline V lookup: CDR1 DFQATT, CDR2 SNEGSKA (reference sequence). The CDR3: CSGTPGQAFEQYF. CDR3 coding DNA: TGCAGTGGGACACCGGGACAGGCCTTCGAGCAGTACTTC.

The sample holds many counts of this clonotype. V is TRBV6-6 and J is TRBJ2-7, with TRBD2 as a possible D gene (5 bases). The CDR3 runs 14 residues. Germline CDR1 and CDR2: MNHNY and SVGAGI (reference sequence). The germline V and J ends were trimmed by 0 bases and 0 bases, with 6 bases remaining between them. For the CDR3, the DNA is TGTGCCAGCAGTTACTCGGGAGTCTCCTACGAGCAGTACTTC. Encoded protein: CASSYSGVSYEQYF.

This clonotype was seen at least ten times. This chain connects TRBV12-3 or TRBV12-4 to TRBJ2-7; 9 bases are shared with TRBD2. The length of the CDR3 is 15 residues. Trimming at V came to 5 bases and at J to 2 bases, leaving 7 bases not matched to a gene. DNA of the CDR3: TGTGCCAGCAGTCCCCCGACTAGCGGTGCCTACGAGCAGTACTTC. Its protein is CASSPPTSGAYEQYF.

This sequence joins TRBV30 and TRBJ2-7; no firm D call. The V gene's germline CDR1 is GTSNPN and CDR2 SVGIG (reference sequence). V lost 3 bases, J lost 4 bases, and 10 bases lay in between. The CDR3 loop spans 12 amino acids. Here the CDR3 DNA reads TGTGCCTGGAGGGGTTACGGGTACGAGCAGTACTTC. Protein: CAWRGYGYEQYF.

This clonotype occurred a few times. The J gene is TRBJ1-4, the V gene TRBV7-8; a possible D gene is TRBD1 (5 bases). This CDR3 region has 13 residues. From germline, CDR1 is SGHVS and CDR2 FQNEAQ. The V end lost 7 bases, the J end lost 5 bases, and 11 bases lay between the germline ends. The CDR3 sequence is CASTPGLNEKLFF. The CDR3 region has the DNA TGTGCCAGCACTCCGGGACTGAATGAAAAACTGTTTTTT. Full variable domain (missing parts from reference TRBV7-8 and TRBJ1-4): GAGVSQSPRYKVAKRGQDVALRCDPISGHVSLFWYQQALGQGPEFLTYFQNEAQLDKSGLPSDRFFAERPEGSVSTLKIQRTQQEDSAVYLCASTPGLNEKLFFGSGTQLSVL.

In this sample, this clonotype turned up many times. The V and J genes are TRBV30 and TRBJ2-7, with D possibly matching TRBD2 (5 bases). From germline, CDR1 is GTSNPN and CDR2 SVGIG (reference sequence). The CDR3 covers 13 residues. The V end lost 0 bases, the J end lost 7 bases, and 13 bases lay between the germline ends. CDR3 nucleotide sequence: TGTGCCTGGAGTGTAGGTTCGGGGATGGAGCAGTACTTC. Translating it yields CAWSVGSGMEQYF.

This clonotype was found a few times. The V call is TRBV29-1, the J call TRBJ2-1, with 11 bases identical to TRBD2. This CDR3 contains 14 residues. J gave up 10 bases and V 0 bases, and 5 bases lay outside the gene matches. Germline V gene sequence: CDR1 SQVTM, CDR2 ANQGSEA. Here the CDR3 reads CSVEEALAGGEQFF. CDR3 DNA: TGCAGCGTTGAAGAAGCGCTAGCGGGAGGCGAGCAGTTCTTC.

This clonotype has a count of ten or more. The chain employs TRBV28 and TRBJ2-3; 7 nucleotides match TRBD1. The CDR3 runs to 16 residues. V lost 2 bases and J lost 3; bases outside the gene matches: 8. Germline V gene sequence: CDR1 MDHEN, CDR2 SYDVKM. CDR3 sequence: CASSLGGGQETDTQYF. The CDR3, as DNA: TGTGCCAGCAGTTTAGGGGGCGGACAGGAAACAGATACGCAGTATTTT.

A word on this clonotype: At one boundary the junction diverges from the germline segment, which might be a read error. The chain is built from TRBV30 and TRBJ2-1; TRBD2 is a possible D gene (6 bases). The CDR3 runs to 13 residues. The germline gives CDR1 GTSNPN, CDR2 SVGIG (reference sequence). CDR3 sequence: CACSGGTYNEQFF. Here the CDR3 DNA reads TGTGCCTGCAGTGGAGGGACCTACAATGAGCAGTTCTTC.

The table lists this clonotype with a few counts. This chain uses TRBV27 with TRBJ2-2; no clear D gene. Trimming removed 4 bases at V and 5 bases at J, with 14 bases between. Per the germline V gene, CDR1 is MNHEY and CDR2 is SMNVEV (reference sequence). The CDR3 consists of 15 residues. CDR3 protein: CASSSVAYGTGELFF. In nucleotides, the CDR3 is TGTGCCAGCAGTTCCGTAGCCTATGGGACCGGGGAGCTGTTTTTT.

The table lists this clonotype with many counts. The chain couples TRBV20-1 to TRBJ2-7; perhaps TRBD1 as D (6 bases). The germline V gene encodes CDR1 DFQATT and CDR2 SNEGSKA (reference sequence). V was pared by 6 bases and J by 3 bases, with 15 bases between. The CDR3 spans 13 residues. The DNA for the CDR3 is TGCAGTGCCCGCAGAAGGGGGAACTACGAGCAGTACTTC. Translating it yields CSARRRGNYEQYF.

The chain has TRBV11-1 and TRBJ1-1; D not certain. The V end was cut by 8 bases, the J end by 4 bases, with 14 bases between. The germline CDR1 and CDR2 sequences are SGHAT and FQDESV (reference sequence). The CDR3 has 13 residues. The CDR3 bases are TGTGCCAGCTCGGTACTTGTAGGCACTGAAGCTTTCTTT. Translated: CASSVLVGTEAFF.

This chain joins TRBV7-9 and TRBJ1-1; 11 nucleotides match TRBD1. This CDR3 region has 17 residues. With V trimmed by 7 bases and J by 6 bases, 16 bases remained unmatched. CDR1 is SEHNR and CDR2 is FQNEAQ in the germline V gene (reference sequence). CDR3 sequence reads: CASNHRDRGGGYAEAFF. CDR3 sequence (DNA): TGTGCCAGCAACCATCGGGACAGGGGGGGGGGTTACGCTGAAGCTTTCTTT.

This clonotype has more than one count but fewer than ten. The V gene is TRBV7-9, the J gene TRBJ2-3, with 8 bases that match TRBD1. The V segment lost 2 bases and the J segment 5 bases; nucleotides outside the gene matches: 6. The CDR3 is 15 residues long. Germline V gene sequence: CDR1 SEHNR, CDR2 FQNEAQ (reference sequence). In DNA, the CDR3 is TGTGCCAGCAGCTTACTCACAGGGGGTTTAGATACGCAGTATTTT. It is translated as CASSLLTGGLDTQYF. Full variable domain (outside the CDR3, taken from reference TRBV7-9 and TRBJ2-3): DTGVSQNPRHKITKRGQNVTFRCDPISEHNRLYWYRQTLGQGPEFLTYFQNEAQLEKSRLLSDRFSAERPKGSFSTLEIQRTEQGDSAMYLCASSLLTGGLDTQYFGPGTRLTVL.

In this sample, this clonotype turned up a few times. The rearrangement links TRBV19 to TRBJ1-5, with D possibly TRBD1 on 6 matching bases. Per germline, CDR1 LNHDA and CDR2 SQIVND (reference sequence). V was trimmed by 7 bases and J by 4 bases, leaving 17 bases between them. This CDR3 is built from 15 residues. CDR3 in amino acids: CASTPLRGGNQPQHF. For the CDR3, the DNA is TGTGCCAGTACCCCCTTAAGGGGGGGGAATCAGCCCCAGCATTTT.

This clonotype has a handful of counts. This chain links TRBV4-1 with TRBJ2-1; D not certain. Germline values: CDR1 MGHRA, CDR2 YSYEKL. V dropped 0 bases and J dropped 4 bases, with 10 bases sitting between them. The CDR3 has 15 amino acids. CDR3 DNA: TGCGCCAGCAGCCAAGATCGGATAGGGTACAATGAGCAGTTCTTC. Its protein is CASSQDRIGYNEQFF.

The chain has TRBV6-2 or TRBV6-3 and TRBJ1-2, with D perhaps matching TRBD1 (5 bases). The germline gives CDR1 MNHEY, CDR2 SVGEGT. Trimming removed 0 bases from V and 4 bases from J, with 12 bases in between. This CDR3 spans 15 amino acids. CDR3 sequence (DNA): TGTGCCAGCAGTTACTCGAGGGGACCGGGCTATGGCTACACCTTC. Translated: CASSYSRGPGYGYTF.

A few counts support this clonotype. The chain joins TRBV12-3 or TRBV12-4 to TRBJ1-2; D may be TRBD1 (5 bases). The CDR3 extends over 14 amino acids. V was cut by 4 bases and J by 4 bases, with 13 bases left in between. This CDR3 reads CASSSPGYSYGYTF. Here the CDR3 DNA reads TGTGCCAGCAGTTCTCCAGGGTATTCCTATGGCTACACCTTC.

The chain is built from TRBV7-9 and TRBJ1-4, with D uncertain. The CDR3 has 14 residues. The germline V gene encodes CDR1 SEHNR and CDR2 FQNEAQ (reference sequence). Trimming removed 0 bases from V and 7 bases from J, with 9 bases in between. The CDR3 DNA reads TGTGCCAGCAGCTTAGCGGGTGTTGGTGAAAAACTGTTTTTT. Encoded protein: CASSLAGVGEKLFF.

About this clonotype: Since a much larger clone is just one base distant, this may be a read error. V is TRBV2 and J is TRBJ2-7, with a possible D match to TRBD1 (5 bases). Trimming left V 6 bases short and J 3 bases short, with 15 bases between. The CDR3 is 14 amino acids. CDR1 and CDR2 (germline): SNHLY, FYNNEI. This CDR3 reads CASRDGAGYYEQYF. In DNA, the CDR3 is TGTGCCAGCAGAGATGGGGCAGGTTACTACGAGCAGTACTTC.

This clonotype was seen only a few times. V usage is TRBV4-3 and J usage is TRBJ2-7; no reliable D call. The CDR3 sequence is 16 residues long. Looked up from germline, CDR1 is LGHNA and CDR2 is YSLEER. V lost 0 bases and J lost 1, with 13 bases in between. The CDR3 loop reads CASSQELEALSYEQYF. The CDR3 region has the DNA TGCGCCAGCAGCCAAGAATTGGAAGCTTTATCCTACGAGCAGTACTTC.

The chain joins TRBV4-1 to TRBJ2-7; 9 bases match TRBD1. With V trimmed by 3 bases and J by 4 bases, 7 bases remained unmatched. This CDR3 comprises 15 residues. CDR1 is MGHRA, CDR2 YSYEKL, per germline. CDR3 region: CASSHTGTGSYEQYF. CDR3 DNA: TGCGCCAGCAGCCATACCGGGACAGGGAGTTACGAGCAGTACTTC.

This clonotype was seen many times. The chain employs TRBV29-1 and TRBJ2-7, with a tentative D call TRBD1 (5 bases). This CDR3 region has 15 residues. Germline lookup yields CDR1 SQVTM and CDR2 ANQGSEA. The V gene lost 2 bases and the J gene lost 5 bases, with 19 bases spanning the gap. The CDR3 bases are TGCAGCGTTGAAAATCAGCAGGGCCAGTTGAACGAGCAGTACTTC. Its protein is CSVENQQGQLNEQYF.